This T cell receptor (beta chain) was sequenced in a study of human T cells and chemical hapten exposure. Points from the study as a whole: The study found that DPC sensitization did not change TCRs above 1 in 1000 frequency.

This clonotype showed up just a few times. Its antigen is still unknown. The study's library attached unique molecular identifiers to single cDNA molecules. In the source study's methods: Counting gave a median of around 90,000 TCRs per sample, with values ranging from about 23,224 to 700,000. TCRdb redid the calling of the RACE reads with MiXCR, one entry per CDR3 protein. The V and J calls reflect TCRdb's pipeline rather than the authors' work. The sample lists more than 75,000 distinct CDR3 sequences; roughly 8.7% were seen once. The CDR3 length is 19 residues. Germline-derived CDR1 and CDR2 are SGHRS and YFSETQ. The ends were cut back, 1 base at V and 0 bases at J, with 17 bases in the middle. As for time point: healthy volunteer bleed at 6 weeks. Total RNA came from unfractionated whole blood.

This chain joins TRBV5-1 and TRBJ2-6; D perhaps matches TRBD1 (6 bases). The sample consisted of whole blood. The clonotype comes from a male donor in good health. Some clones in this sample may be carry-over from other donors' samples. CDR3 in amino acids: CASSLFPGTPSSGANVLTF. The CDR3 region has the DNA TGCGCCAGCAGCTTGTTCCCGGGGACACCAAGCTCTGGGGCCAACGTCCTGACTTTC.